Sequencing of this T cell receptor beta chain was carried out in a study of T cells in Graves' hyperthyroidism and ophthalmopathy. With duration under 3 months, ophthalmopathy was active: Clinical Activity Score at least 3, NOSPECS at least 4. Patients with uncontrolled infections, other autoimmune diseases, pregnancy or lactation were excluded. Amplification of TCR beta CDR3 regions used RNA as the template. With the HTBI primer set, the TCR CDR3 went through a first round of RT-PCR. TCRdb recomputed calls from the multiplex PCR reads with MiXCR, one row per CDR3 protein. Here the sample spans over 350,000 distinct CDR3 sequences, about 14% being singletons. CDR1 is LNHDA and CDR2 is SQIVND in the germline V gene (reference sequence). Germline trimming cut 4 bases from V and 4 bases from J; bases unmatched to any gene: 5. There are 16 residues in the CDR3.

The TCR was taken from a man aged 50 or older with Graves' ophthalmopathy. Sequencing was performed on blood. The chain links TRBV19 to TRBJ2-3, with TRBD2 matching 13 bases. The CDR3: CASSTPTSGRPDTQYF. CDR3 bases: TGTGCCAGTAGTACTCCGACTAGCGGGAGGCCAGATACGCAGTATTTT.